The 20 T cell receptor beta chains in this list originate from one sample, sequenced in a study of vaccination effects on CD4 cells after COVID-19. Antigen specificity for these receptors is unknown. After expansion with viral peptide pools in the ViraFEST assay, antigen-specific CD4+ T cells were sequenced. With about ten days of culture completed, CD4+ T cells were isolated. Here immunoSEQ multiplex PCR was the method, and the copy in TCRdb shows in-frame clones only, minus some. The table records 11,000 to 15,000 clones, just over 75% of them present only once. The starting material was CD4+ T cells from PBMCs cultured with HCoV-229E spike peptides, obtained before COVID-19 vaccination. The origin of the receptors is a human donor who received a COVID-19 vaccine.

The chain recombines TRBV9 with TRBJ1-2; the D gene is possibly TRBD1 (5 bases). Germline CDR1 and CDR2: SGDLS and YYNGEE. V was shortened by 2 bases and J by 8 bases, with 19 bases between the two germline ends. The CDR3 extends over 15 amino acids. As DNA, the CDR3 is TGTGCCAGCAGCGTTGGGACCTCGCCCAAGATCGGCTACACCTTC. It encodes CASSVGTSPKIGYTF. Full variable domain (outside the CDR3, taken from reference TRBV9 and TRBJ1-2): DSGVTQTPKHLITATGQRVTLRCSPRSGDLSVYWYQQSLDQGLQFLIQYYNGEERAKGNILERFSAQQFPDLHSELNLSSLELGDSALYFCASSVGTSPKIGYTFGSGTRLTVV.

V usage is TRBV5-1 and J usage is TRBJ1-2; D is unclear. The V end lost 4 bases, the J end lost 4 bases, and 11 bases lay between the germline ends. Germline CDR1 is SGHRS and CDR2 is YFSETQ. The CDR3 runs 13 residues. The CDR3 coding sequence is TGCGCCAGCAGCCTTGACGGAGTCTATGGCTACACCTTC. Amino acid sequence: CASSLDGVYGYTF.

This sequence joins TRBV29-1 and TRBJ2-7; TRBD1 matches 11 bases. The V and J ends lost 7 bases and 5 bases, in that order; junction bases with no gene match: 4. CDR1 is SQVTM, CDR2 ANQGSEA, per germline. This CDR3 spans 12 amino acids. The CDR3 region is CSARTGGNEQYF. Here the CDR3 DNA reads TGCAGCGCCCGGACAGGGGGCAACGAGCAGTACTTC.

The V call is TRBV4-3, the J call TRBJ2-3, with 16 bases matching TRBD2. The CDR3 totals 20 residues. V was pared by 4 bases and J by 3 bases, with 13 bases of the junction left unmatched. From germline, CDR1 is LGHNA and CDR2 YSLEER. This chain's CDR3 is CASSPSRSGTSGGGTDTQYF. The CDR3 coding sequence is TGCGCCAGCAGCCCGTCGAGGTCCGGGACTAGCGGGGGGGGAACAGATACGCAGTATTTT.

This clone showed up just once. This chain uses TRBV25-1 with TRBJ2-3; D assignment may be TRBD1 or TRBD2 (6 bases each). Looked up from germline, CDR1 is MGHDK and CDR2 is SYGVNS. Between the trimmed V and J ends, which lost 3 bases and 1 base, there was a span of 14 bases. The CDR3 is 16 residues long. Here the CDR3 DNA reads TGTGCCAGCAGTGAGGGTCAGGGGAGGCGCACAGATACGCAGTATTTT. Translation: CASSEGQGRRTDTQYF.

The V and J genes are TRBV10-3 and TRBJ2-2; D perhaps matches TRBD2 (5 bases). Trimming pared 4 bases from V and 1 base from J, leaving 13 bases between. Germline lookup yields CDR1 ENHRY and CDR2 SYGVKD. The CDR3 covers 16 residues. The CDR3 DNA follows: TGTGCCATCAGTGGGACCCTACTAGAGAACACCGGGGAGCTGTTTTTT. It codes for CAISGTLLENTGELFF.

In its sample, this clone was seen a few times. J is TRBJ2-2 and V is TRBV30, with TRBD1 as a possible D gene (5 bases). The CDR3 contains 14 residues. In germline, CDR1 is GTSNPN, CDR2 SVGIG (reference sequence). Trimming removed 2 bases from V and 4 bases from J, with 11 bases in between. The CDR3 DNA reads as TGTGCCTGGAGTTCCAGGGATGGCACCGGGGAGCTGTTTTTT. Protein product: CAWSSRDGTGELFF. Together with reference TRBV30 and TRBJ2-2, the CDR3 gives the full variable domain: SQTIHQWPATLVQPVGSPLSLECTVEGTSNPNLYWYRQAAGRGLQLLFYSVGIGQISSEVPQNLSASRPQDRQFILSSKKLLLSDSGFYLCAWSSRDGTGELFFGEGSRLTVL.

The chain employs TRBV29-1 and TRBJ1-2, with TRBD1 matching over 11 bases. The V gene's germline CDR1 is SQVTM and CDR2 ANQGSEA. The CDR3 contains 14 residues. The ends lost 7 bases at V and 3 bases at J; junction bases unmatched: 7. The CDR3 nucleotides are TGCAGCGGCAAGGGGACAGGGGGAGACTATGGCTACACCTTC. This sequence encodes CSGKGTGGDYGYTF.

The CDR3 bases are TGCGCCAGCAGCCCGGAGGGACAGGGCTACAATGAGCAGTTCTTC. As protein: CASSPEGQGYNEQFF. V gene TRBV5-1 combines with J gene TRBJ2-1; 9 nucleotides match TRBD1. The CDR3 has 15 residues. CDR1 and CDR2 (germline): SGHRS, YFSETQ. The V gene end was trimmed by 4 bases and the J gene end by 3 bases; junction bases not matched to a gene: 5.

This chain joins TRBV6-1 and TRBJ2-2, with TRBD1 matching 10 bases. J lost 3 bases, V lost 8 bases, and 12 bases had no gene match. The CDR3 spans 17 residues. Germline values: CDR1 MNHNS, CDR2 SASEGT. CDR3 DNA: TGTGCCAGCCGTGCAAGGGCCGGGACAGGGGACACCGGGGAGCTGTTTTTT. Its translation: CASRARAGTGDTGELFF.

V gene TRBV6-5 combines with J gene TRBJ1-3; D is unresolved. Germline V lookup: CDR1 MNHEY, CDR2 SVGAGI. The CDR3 runs 13 residues. The V end lost 6 bases, the J end lost 4 bases, and 10 bases lay between the germline ends. The CDR3, as DNA: TGTGCCAGCAGCCCCGGCGGGGGAAACACCATATATTTT. Amino acid sequence: CASSPGGGNTIYF.

This chain joins TRBV14 and TRBJ1-1; tentative D call: TRBD1 (5 bases). The CDR3 contains 13 residues. Germline V gene sequence: CDR1 SGHDN, CDR2 FVKESK. The ends were cut back, 1 base at V and 11 bases at J, with 14 bases in the middle. The CDR3 DNA reads as TGTGCCAGCAGCCAAGTAAACAGAGGGGAGGCTTTCTTT. Protein product: CASSQVNRGEAFF. Variable domain in full (rest from reference TRBV14 and TRBJ1-1): EAGVTQFPSHSVIEKGQTVTLRCDPISGHDNLYWYRRVMGKEIKFLLHFVKESKQDESGMPNNRFLAERTGGTYSTLKVQPAELEDSGVYFCASSQVNRGEAFFGQGTRLTVV.

In its sample, this clone ranks as medium-sized (0.01 to 0.1%). This rearrangement joins TRBV19 to TRBJ1-1, with no clear D. CDR3 length equals 14 residues. Germline V gives CDR1 LNHDA, CDR2 SQIVND (reference sequence). Trimming left V 7 bases short and J 5 bases short, with 17 bases between. CDR3 DNA sequence: TGTGCCAGTAAAGTAGGGCAGGAGGCGACTGAAGCTTTCTTT. It translates to CASKVGQEATEAFF.

The sample holds a few counts of this clone. In nucleotides, the CDR3 is TGTGCCAGCGGGATTTCACGATTTAGCAATCAGCCCCAGCATTTT. It yields the protein CASGISRFSNQPQHF. The chain joins TRBV2 to TRBJ1-5; D call uncertain. CDR3 length: 15 amino acids. Per the germline V gene, CDR1 is SNHLY and CDR2 is FYNNEI. The V end was cut by 8 bases, the J end by 0 bases, with 14 bases between.

The chain carries TRBV6-5 and TRBJ1-1; 10 bases agree with TRBD1. V gave up 6 bases and J gave up 2 bases; unmatched junction bases: 6. CDR3 size: 15 residues. Germline-derived CDR1 and CDR2 are MNHEY and SVGAGI. CDR3 in DNA: TGTGCCAGCAGGGGGCGGGACAGGGGAAACACTGAAGCTTTCTTT. This translates into CASRGRDRGNTEAFF.

This chain uses TRBV19 with TRBJ1-5, with 9 bases that match TRBD1. V shed 4 bases, J shed 6 bases, and the junction held 7 bases outside the gene matches. Germline-derived CDR1 and CDR2 are LNHDA and SQIVND (reference sequence). The CDR3 totals 15 residues. The DNA of the CDR3 is TGTGCCAGTAGTACCGGGACAGGGTTCGGTCAGCCCCAGCATTTT. Translating gives CASSTGTGFGQPQHF.

The count of this clone is one. The V gene is TRBV6-5, the J gene TRBJ2-6; TRBD1 matches 8 bases. CDR3 length equals 15 residues. Germline trimming cut 6 bases from V and 1 base from J; bases unmatched to any gene: 2. Germline CDR1 is MNHEY and CDR2 is SVGAGI. CDR3 region: CASRTGASGANVLTF. CDR3 nucleotide sequence: TGTGCCAGCAGGACAGGGGCGTCTGGGGCCAACGTCCTGACTTTC.

The chain is built from TRBV5-1 and TRBJ1-1; D gene ambiguous. Trimming stripped 4 bases from V and 1 base from J, with 8 bases between. Germline V gene lookup returns CDR1 SGHRS and CDR2 YFSETQ. The CDR3 spans 13 residues. The CDR3 region has the DNA TGCGCCAGCAGCCTCAAATCGAACACTGAAGCTTTCTTT. Amino acid sequence: CASSLKSNTEAFF.

This sequence joins TRBV5-1 and TRBJ2-2; D gene ambiguous. This CDR3 is 14 amino acids long. The ends were cut back, 1 base at V and 1 base at J, with 5 bases in the middle. CDR1 and CDR2 (germline): SGHRS, YFSETQ. This chain's CDR3 is CASSLNRNTGELFF. CDR3 coding DNA: TGCGCCAGCAGCTTGAACAGGAACACCGGGGAGCTGTTTTTT.

This clone is a singleton in its sample. The rearrangement uses TRBV5-1 and TRBJ1-1, with 7 bases aligning to TRBD1. The CDR3 consists of 14 residues. Germline assignment: CDR1 SGHRS and CDR2 YFSETQ. The ends lost 0 bases at V and 1 base at J; junction bases unmatched: 0. The chain's CDR3 is CASSLAGGNTEAFF. CDR3 DNA sequence: TGCGCCAGCAGCTTGGCAGGGGGGAACACTGAAGCTTTCTTT.